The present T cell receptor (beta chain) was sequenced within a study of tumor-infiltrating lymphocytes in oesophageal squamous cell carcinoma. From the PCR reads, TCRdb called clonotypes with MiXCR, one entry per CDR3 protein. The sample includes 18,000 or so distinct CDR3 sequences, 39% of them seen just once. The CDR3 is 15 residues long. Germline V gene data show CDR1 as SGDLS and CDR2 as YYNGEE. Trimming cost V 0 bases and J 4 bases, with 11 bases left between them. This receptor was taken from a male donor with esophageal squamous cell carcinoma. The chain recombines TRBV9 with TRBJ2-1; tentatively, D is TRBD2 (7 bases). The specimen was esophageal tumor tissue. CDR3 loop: CASSVGGGAYNEQFF. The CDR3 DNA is TGTGCCAGCAGCGTAGGGGGGGGGGCATACAATGAGCAGTTCTTC.